This TCR beta chain is drawn from a study of HIV-infected children after antiretroviral therapy interruption. A 3' RACE protocol on RNA, with unique molecular identifiers, produced the TCR library. TCRdb recomputed calls from the 3' RACE reads with MiXCR, one row per CDR3 protein. This table has roughly 15,000 distinct CDR3 sequences, about 3.7% appearing once. Treatment meaning: PENTA 11 planned treatment interruption arm or continuous ART arm. Germline V gives CDR1 SGHTA, CDR2 FQGTGA. Between the trimmed V and J ends, which lost 1 base and 0 bases, there was a span of 9 bases. CDR3 length: 15 residues. The sample holds many counts of this clonotype.

The source material was CD45RA+ CD4+ T cells from PBMCs, sampled from a donor given antiretroviral therapy, either interrupted or continuous. Subset: naive CD4+ CD45RA+ CD45RO- T cells. The source of this sequence is a child between 2 and 17 years old with HIV. V gene TRBV7-3 combines with J gene TRBJ1-1; D is uncertain. The CDR3 DNA reads TGTGCCAGCAGCTTAAAGTCAGGCATGAACACTGAAGCTTTCTTT. This gives the protein CASSLKSGMNTEAFF. The whole variable domain, filled in from reference TRBV7-3 and TRBJ1-1, reads GAGVSQTPSNKVTEKGKYVELRCDPISGHTALYWYRQSLGQGPEFLIYFQGTGAADDSGLPNDRFFAVRPEGSVSTLKIQRTERGDSAVYLCASSLKSGMNTEAFFGQGTRLTVV.